This T cell receptor beta chain stems from a study of T cells after posttransplantation cyclophosphamide. Notes on the study in general: TRB clonality was highly associated with recipient CMV seropositivity and reactivation. Donor-recipient repertoire similarity was low at 1-2 months, rising over year one.

This table comes from immunoSEQ multiplex PCR, and its TCRdb copy is limited to in-frame clones, with some not included. Among over 10,000 clones listed, over 2% were seen once. A marrow graft followed busulfan-fludarabine conditioning, with cyclophosphamide on days +3 and +4. The table lists this clone with a few counts. Its antigen is not known. With V trimmed by 7 bases and J by 5 bases, 14 bases remained unmatched. Germline CDR1 and CDR2: MDHEN and SYDVKM. This CDR3 has 16 amino acids. The V gene is TRBV28, the J gene TRBJ2-7; 10 bases line up with TRBD2. This receptor was taken from a male patient between 25 and 39 years old who received an allogeneic stem cell transplant from a related donor, was CMV-positive, and had no GVHD. Some T cells may trace back to the graft donor. The material was PBMCs, obtained after allogeneic stem cell transplant with posttransplant cyclophosphamide. CDR3 coding DNA: TGTGCCAGCACCCAGTTGTCTAGCGGGAGTGCCCACGAGCAGTACTTC. This codes for CASTQLSSGSAHEQYF.